This T cell receptor (beta chain) was retrieved from a study of T cells expressing NK-cell markers. The CDR3 is 14 residues long. Germline CDR1 SGHTA, CDR2 FQGNSA. TCRdb reprocessed the 5' RACE reads, with one entry per CDR3 protein and no DNA. The sample holds more than 90,000 distinct CDR3 sequences. What was sequenced was blood T cells: a sorted CD56 or NKG2C T cell subset, CD4+ or CD8+ T cells, or bulk PBMC T cells (not recorded which). This TCR came from a woman between 18 and 70 years old in good health. The chain couples TRBV7-2 to TRBJ2-7; TCRdb lists TRBD1, though no DNA is available to test this call. Here the CDR3 reads CASSPRGPSYEQYF. Drawing the rest from reference TRBV7-2 and TRBJ2-7, the complete variable domain is GAGVSQSPSNKVTEKGKDVELRCDPISGHTALYWYRQSLGQGLEFLIYFQGNSAPDKSGLPSDRFSAERTGGSVSTLTIQRTQQEDSAVYLCASSPRGPSYEQYFGPGTRLTVT.